This T cell receptor (beta chain) was sequenced for a study of OX40 agonist ivuxolimab in advanced cancers. Libraries were prepared by immunoSEQ multiplex PCR; TCRdb keeps only in-frame clonotypes and omits some of them. Of approximately 16,000 clones listed, 80% are singletons. With V trimmed by 0 bases and J by 9 bases, 11 bases remained unmatched. CDR3 length: 16 residues. Per germline, CDR1 LGHNA and CDR2 YSLEER. The chain recombines TRBV4-3 with TRBJ2-1, with TRBD2 identical over 7 bases. The TCR originated in an adult with an advanced solid tumor such as melanoma, head and neck, liver or kidney cancer. Sample: CD4+ or CD8+ T cells sorted from blood, taken in a trial of the OX40 agonist ivuxolimab. CDR3 region: CASSQDREGTGGEQFF. In DNA form, the CDR3 reads TGCGCCAGCAGCCAAGATCGCGAAGGGACGGGGGGTGAGCAGTTCTTC.